The 13 T cell receptor beta chains given below trace back to one sample, sequenced in a study of T cell changes during pregnancy in multiple sclerosis. Generated by immunoSEQ multiplex PCR, the TCRdb table keeps only in-frame clones and is missing some. The sample shows about 81,000 clones, 93% of them seen only once. This specimen was peripheral blood, taken in the third trimester of pregnancy. These receptors all come from a female donor in good health, enrolled as a control in a pregnancy study.

The genes are TRBV6-5 and TRBJ2-3, with 10 nucleotides matching TRBD2. This CDR3 contains 15 residues. CDR1 and CDR2 (germline): MNHEY, SVGAGI. V lost 8 bases, J lost 4 bases, and 9 bases stayed unmatched. The CDR3 DNA reads TGTGCCAGCTCCGTGGGACTAGCGACTTCAGATACGCAGTATTTT. Its translation: CASSVGLATSDTQYF.

This rearrangement joins TRBV4-1 to TRBJ2-1; 12 nucleotides align to TRBD2. The V and J ends lost 1 base and 9 bases, in that order; junction bases with no gene match: 7. CDR1 is MGHRA, CDR2 YSYEKL, per germline. The CDR3 has 16 residues. For the CDR3, the DNA is TGCGCCAGCAGCCAAGGCAGGGCTAGCGGGAGGGGTGAGCAGTTCTTC. Translated: CASSQGRASGRGEQFF.

V usage is TRBV4-1 and J usage is TRBJ2-5, with D maybe TRBD2 (5 bases). The V end was cut by 4 bases, the J end by 8 bases, with 20 bases between. Per the germline V gene, CDR1 is MGHRA and CDR2 is YSYEKL. There are 15 residues in the CDR3. CDR3 loop: CASSPLYGLPGTQYF. Written as DNA, the CDR3 is TGCGCCAGCAGCCCTTTGTACGGACTCCCGGGAACCCAGTACTTC.

The chain couples TRBV29-1 to TRBJ1-1; D possibly corresponds to TRBD1 (5 bases). CDR3 size: 12 residues. Trimming shortened V by 7 bases and J by 4 bases, and 13 bases separated the two germline ends. The germline gives CDR1 SQVTM, CDR2 ANQGSEA. The CDR3 sequence: CSAEVGGTEAFF. As DNA, the CDR3 is TGCAGCGCAGAAGTGGGGGGCACTGAAGCTTTCTTT.

The J gene is TRBJ2-7, the V gene TRBV5-1; D call uncertain. V dropped 1 base and J dropped 2 bases, with 7 bases sitting between them. CDR3 length: 13 amino acids. Per the germline V gene, CDR1 is SGHRS and CDR2 is YFSETQ. CDR3: CASSLTLAYEQYF. The CDR3 DNA sequence: TGCGCCAGCAGCTTGACGCTAGCCTACGAGCAGTACTTC. Full variable domain (outside the CDR3, taken from reference TRBV5-1 and TRBJ2-7): KAGVTQTPRYLIKTRGQQVTLSCSPISGHRSVSWYQQTPGQGLQFLFEYFSETQRNKGNFPGRFSGRQFSNSRSEMNVSTLELGDSALYLCASSLTLAYEQYFGPGTRLTVT.

The V gene is TRBV13, the J gene TRBJ2-3, with 8 bases fitting TRBD1. Per germline, CDR1 PRHDT and CDR2 FYEKMQ (reference sequence). J lost 2 bases, V lost 3 bases, and 10 bases had no gene match. CDR3 size: 17 residues. The CDR3 region has the DNA TGTGCCAGCAGCTTCCCGCGGGACAGGAGCGACACAGATACGCAGTATTTT. Translated, it gives CASSFPRDRSDTDTQYF.

This chain uses TRBV13 with TRBJ2-5; 9 positions agree with TRBD1. This CDR3 is built from 16 residues. Looked up from germline, CDR1 is PRHDT and CDR2 is FYEKMQ (reference sequence). V lost 0 bases, J lost 3 bases, and 5 bases stayed unmatched. CDR3 nucleotide sequence: TGTGCCAGCAGCTTAGGGGGGACAGGGTCAAAAGAGACCCAGTACTTC. It yields the protein CASSLGGTGSKETQYF.

This rearrangement joins TRBV29-1 to TRBJ1-4, with D maybe TRBD1 (5 bases). This CDR3 has 13 residues. V shed 3 bases and J shed 7 bases, with 12 bases lying between them. Germline CDR1 is SQVTM and CDR2 is ANQGSEA. The CDR3 bases are TGCAGCGTTGAGGGGCAGGAGGGTGAAAAACTGTTTTTT. The encoded protein is CSVEGQEGEKLFF.

This clone was recorded only once. This sequence joins TRBV27 and TRBJ2-5, with D possibly matching TRBD1 (5 bases). Germline V gives CDR1 MNHEY, CDR2 SMNVEV (reference sequence). CDR3 length: 14 amino acids. Between the trimmed V and J ends, which lost 4 bases and 1 base, there was a span of 10 bases. As DNA, the CDR3 is TGTGCCAGCAGTTGGCTTCAGGGCCAAGAGACCCAGTACTTC. Protein product: CASSWLQGQETQYF.

This sequence joins TRBV4-2 and TRBJ2-2, with a weak D call TRBD2 (5 bases). Germline V gene sequence: CDR1 LGHNA, CDR2 YNFKEQ. The CDR3 totals 16 residues. V lost 0 bases, J lost 1 base, and 9 bases lay in between. CDR3 in DNA: TGTGCCAGCAGCCAAGATCTCAGCGGGAACACCGGGGAGCTGTTTTTT. Amino acids: CASSQDLSGNTGELFF.

J is TRBJ1-2 and V is TRBV19; 8 bases are shared with TRBD1. With 6 bases clipped from V and 8 bases from J, the junction kept 8 bases outside the gene matches. This CDR3 has 13 amino acids. Looked up from germline, CDR1 is LNHDA and CDR2 is SQIVND (reference sequence). The CDR3 DNA is TGTGCCAGTAGACCTACAGGGGGAAGGGGCTACACCTTC. Translation gives CASRPTGGRGYTF.

The V and J genes are TRBV29-1 and TRBJ2-7; D possibly corresponds to TRBD1 (6 bases). The length of the CDR3 is 13 residues. Germline V CDR1 and CDR2: SQVTM, ANQGSEA. V lost 7 bases, J lost 2 bases, and 15 bases lay in between. In DNA form, the CDR3 reads TGCAGCGCCGACGGTCCAGGGGCCTACGAGCAGTACTTC. The encoded protein is CSADGPGAYEQYF.

The chain uses TRBV6-5 and TRBJ1-5; 8 nucleotides agree with TRBD1. The trim removed 6 bases at V and 7 bases at J, leaving 8 bases unmatched. The CDR3 length is 14 residues. Germline V gene sequence: CDR1 MNHEY, CDR2 SVGAGI. CDR3: CASSRSGGGQPQHF. DNA of the CDR3: TGTGCCAGCAGCCGTTCAGGGGGCGGCCAGCCCCAGCATTTT.